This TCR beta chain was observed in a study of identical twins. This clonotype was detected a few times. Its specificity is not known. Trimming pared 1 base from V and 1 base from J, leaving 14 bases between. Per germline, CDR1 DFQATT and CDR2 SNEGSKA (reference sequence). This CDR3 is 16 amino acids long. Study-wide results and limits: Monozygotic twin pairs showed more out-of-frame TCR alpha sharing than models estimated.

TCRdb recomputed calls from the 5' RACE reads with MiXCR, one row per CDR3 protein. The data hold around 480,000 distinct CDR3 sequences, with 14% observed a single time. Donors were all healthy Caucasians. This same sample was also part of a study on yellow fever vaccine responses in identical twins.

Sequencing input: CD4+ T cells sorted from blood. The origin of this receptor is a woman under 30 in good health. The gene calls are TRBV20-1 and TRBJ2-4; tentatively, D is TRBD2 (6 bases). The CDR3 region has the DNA TGCAGTGCTAGAGTATACTGGGGGAGGGCCAAAAACATTCAGTACTTC. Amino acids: CSARVYWGRAKNIQYF.